What follows are 2 T cell receptor beta chains derived from one specimen sequenced in a study of T cells in Graves' hyperthyroidism and ophthalmopathy. TCR beta CDR3 regions were amplified from RNA transcripts. First-round RT-PCR with HTBI primers amplified the TCR CDR3 region. TCRdb called the multiplex PCR reads again in MiXCR, with one record for every CDR3 protein. The sample has 360,000 or so distinct CDR3 sequences, approximately 14% seen once. Sequenced: blood. These receptor sequences come from a woman aged 60-75 years with Graves' ophthalmopathy.

This clonotype came up many times. The chain uses TRBV27 and TRBJ1-5; 7 bases agree with TRBD1. The CDR3 is 15 residues long. J lost 3 bases, V lost 2 bases, and 4 bases had no gene match. Looked up from germline, CDR1 is MNHEY and CDR2 is SMNVEV (reference sequence). The CDR3 nucleotides are TGTGCCAGCAGTTTAGCAGGGGGTGACAATCAGCCCCAGCATTTT. Its protein is CASSLAGGDNQPQHF.

This clonotype was picked up many times. V gene TRBV7-3 combines with J gene TRBJ2-1; 8 nucleotides align to TRBD2. Germline CDR1 and CDR2: SGHTA and FQGTGA. J gave up 5 bases and V 2 bases, and 5 bases lay outside the gene matches. CDR3 length: 15 amino acids. CDR3 DNA: TGTGCCAGCAGCTTACGTAGCGGGATCGACAATGAGCAGTTCTTC. Translating gives CASSLRSGIDNEQFF.